This T cell receptor beta chain was recovered during a study of cytomegalovirus exposure and HLA in healthy donors. Study at large: A later analysis reported the same platform for the 120 validation repertoires and the approximately 720 first-cohort repertoires. General observations from the study: The study listed 164 cytomegalovirus-associated TCR beta chains.

The ends were cut back, 4 bases at V and 5 bases at J, with 9 bases in the middle. The CDR3 has 13 residues. Germline V CDR1 and CDR2: MGHRA, YSYEKL. These donors were members of the 120-subject validation cohort, a group separate from the approximately 670-subject first cohort. As regards this clone: Its matching antigen is unknown.

Measured with immunoSEQ multiplex PCR; TCRdb has only the in-frame clones, and not every one. The sample lists approximately 160,000 clones, just under 90% seen once, with 4% to 4.5% in the top ten. The chain carries TRBV4-1 and TRBJ1-5; D remains ambiguous. Sequences were obtained from PBMCs. The receptor comes from a young man in good health and CMV-seropositive. DNA for the CDR3: TGCGCCAGCAGCCGTGCGGCCTATCAGCCCCAGCATTTT. It translates to CASSRAAYQPQHF.